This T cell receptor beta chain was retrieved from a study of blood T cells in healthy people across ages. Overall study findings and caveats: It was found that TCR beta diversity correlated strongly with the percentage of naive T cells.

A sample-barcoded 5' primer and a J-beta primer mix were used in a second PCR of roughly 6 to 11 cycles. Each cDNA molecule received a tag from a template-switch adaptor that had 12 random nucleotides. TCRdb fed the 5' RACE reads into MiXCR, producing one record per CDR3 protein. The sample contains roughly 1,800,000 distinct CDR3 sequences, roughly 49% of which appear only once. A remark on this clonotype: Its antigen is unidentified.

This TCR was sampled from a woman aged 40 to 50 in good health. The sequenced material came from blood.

Written as DNA, the CDR3 is TGCAGTGCTAGAGATATTGGGTCCATGGTATCCTACGAGCAGTACTTC. Protein: CSARDIGSMVSYEQYF. This chain connects TRBV20-1 to TRBJ2-7; the D is unclear. Trimming took off 0 bases at V and 1 base at J, with 16 bases between the two ends. The V gene's germline CDR1 is DFQATT and CDR2 SNEGSKA (reference sequence). The CDR3 contains 16 residues.